These T cell receptor beta chains were read from a single sample in a study of T cell responses to AZD1222 COVID-19 vaccine. Sequenced by immunoSEQ multiplex PCR; TCRdb stores in-frame clones only, minus some. This table has 80,000 to 100,000 clones, about 88% appearing once. Sequenced here: peripheral blood, sampled on day 0 of AZD1222 vaccination. Source of these receptors: an adult in good health. Each CDR3 is given with its conserved first and last residue. Each record gives: clone size, V gene, D gene, J gene, CDR3 protein, CDR3 DNA. The D gene is left open where the match is weak. The size field is filled for only some rows; it gives once, few, many or a size class.

>.|TRBV27|TRBD1|TRBJ1-4
CASSLDPRQGQANEKLFF
TGTGCCAGCAGTTTAGACCCCCGCCAAGGACAGGCTAATGAAAAACTGTTTTTT
>few|TRBV12-3/TRBV12-4|TRBD2|TRBJ2-3
CAVLAGLDTQYF
TGTGCCGTCCTAGCGGGTCTAGATACGCAGTATTTT
>.|TRBV5-4|.|TRBJ1-1
CASSLPVGNTEAFF
TGTGCCAGCAGCTTGCCGGTTGGGAACACTGAAGCTTTCTTT
>.|TRBV5-4|.|TRBJ2-1
CASRPQGESSYNEQFF
TGTGCCAGCAGGCCACAGGGCGAAAGCTCCTACAATGAGCAGTTCTTC
>.|TRBV19|.|TRBJ1-4
CASSIPGQDEKLFF
TGTGCCAGTAGTATCCCCGGTCAGGATGAAAAACTGTTTTTT
>.|TRBV5-1|.|TRBJ2-7
CASSAGTVSYEQYF
TGCGCCAGCAGCGCCGGGACTGTATCCTACGAGCAGTACTTC
>.|TRBV3-1/TRBV3-2|.|TRBJ2-1
CASRLTGAGSYNEQFF
TGTGCCAGCAGGCTCACAGGGGCGGGGAGTTACAATGAGCAGTTCTTC
>.|TRBV5-1|TRBD1|TRBJ2-7
CASSYGTGASYEQYF
TGCGCCAGCAGCTACGGGACAGGGGCCTCCTACGAGCAGTACTTC
>.|TRBV7-2|TRBD1|TRBJ2-2
CASSLTGTGTGELFF
TGTGCCAGCAGCTTAACAGGGACAGGGACCGGGGAGCTGTTTTTT
>few|TRBV3-1/TRBV3-2|TRBD1|TRBJ1-1
CASSQRTGDTEAFF
TGTGCCAGCAGCCAACGGACAGGGGACACTGAAGCTTTCTTT
>.|TRBV4-1|.|TRBJ1-4
CASSHPETTNEKLFF
TGCGCCAGCAGCCACCCTGAGACCACTAATGAAAAACTGTTTTTT
>.|TRBV19|TRBD1|TRBJ1-2
CASSRDRGEGYTF
TGTGCCAGTAGTAGGGACAGGGGGGAAGGCTACACCTTC
>once|TRBV11-2|.|TRBJ1-1
CASSLGGVVPVLNTEAFF
TGTGCCAGCAGCTTAGGGGGGGTTGTTCCCGTTCTTAACACTGAAGCTTTCTTT
>once|TRBV9|.|TRBJ1-6
CASSQLPSSGSPLHF
TGTGCCAGCAGCCAACTACCCTCGAGCGGGTCACCCCTCCACTTT
>.|TRBV19|.|TRBJ1-6
CASNLRTYNSPLHF
TGTGCCAGTAATCTCCGCACCTATAATTCACCCCTCCACTTT
>.|TRBV30|.|TRBJ2-7
CAWSPGQTYEQYF
TGTGCCTGGAGTCCCGGGCAAACCTACGAGCAGTACTTC
>once|TRBV30|.|TRBJ2-3
CAWKRDFTDTQYF
TGTGCCTGGAAACGTGACTTCACAGATACGCAGTATTTT
>.|TRBV9|TRBD1|TRBJ1-4
CASSDGTGGLNEKLFF
TGTGCCAGCAGCGACGGGACAGGGGGCCTTAATGAAAAACTGTTTTTT
>.|TRBV28|TRBD1|TRBJ1-5
CASSARQGMGYQPQHF
TGTGCCAGCAGTGCCCGACAGGGAATGGGCTATCAGCCCCAGCATTTT
>.|TRBV19|.|TRBJ2-1
CASTENSYNEQFF
TGTGCCAGTACGGAAAACTCCTACAATGAGCAGTTCTTC
>.|TRBV28|TRBD1|TRBJ1-3
CASRRQGENTIYF
TGTGCCAGCAGGAGACAGGGGGAAAACACCATATATTTT
>.|TRBV6-6|.|TRBJ1-2
CASSYLGTYGYTF
TGTGCCAGCAGTTACTTAGGGACCTATGGCTACACCTTC
>.|TRBV2|TRBD2|TRBJ2-3
CASSALAGGGDTQYF
TGTGCCAGCAGTGCACTAGCGGGGGGGGGTGATACGCAGTATTTT
>.|TRBV29-1|.|TRBJ2-4
CSVETGEALAKNIQYF
TGCAGCGTTGAGACGGGTGAGGCTTTAGCCAAAAACATTCAGTACTTC
>few|TRBV7-2|.|TRBJ1-2
CASSLAGVGLSSRFGYTF
TGTGCCAGCAGCTTAGCGGGGGTTGGGCTGAGTTCCAGGTTTGGCTACACCTTC
>.|TRBV10-2|.|TRBJ1-1
CASSGAVNTEAFF
TGCGCCAGCAGTGGGGCGGTGAACACTGAAGCTTTCTTT
>.|TRBV20-1|.|TRBJ2-5
CSASGPETQYF
TGCAGTGCTAGCGGCCCGGAGACCCAGTACTTC
>.|TRBV6-5|.|TRBJ1-2
CASSRDGGYTF
TGTGCCAGCAGTCGAGATGGTGGCTACACCTTC
>.|TRBV6-6|.|TRBJ2-2
CASSPIMGQNTGELFF
TGTGCCAGCAGTCCTATAATGGGACAGAACACCGGGGAGCTGTTTTTT
>.|TRBV3-1/TRBV3-2|.|TRBJ1-5
CASSQLQGLAPQHF
TGTGCCAGCAGCCAACTTCAGGGGCTTGCGCCCCAGCATTTT
>.|TRBV30|.|TRBJ2-1
CAWSVGGVYNEQFF
TGTGCCTGGAGTGTCGGGGGCGTGTACAATGAGCAGTTCTTC
>.|TRBV4-2|.|TRBJ2-7
CASSQTRDYEQYF
TGTGCCAGCAGCCAAACCCGCGATTACGAGCAGTACTTC
>.|TRBV6-2/TRBV6-3|TRBD2|TRBJ2-1
CASSNLAGGLNEQFF
TGTGCCAGCAGTAACCTAGCGGGGGGGCTGAATGAGCAGTTCTTC
>.|TRBV5-4|TRBD1|TRBJ1-2
CASSSPSRTGGAWGYTF
TGTGCCAGCAGCTCCCCGTCCCGGACAGGGGGCGCTTGGGGCTACACCTTC
>.|TRBV5-1|.|TRBJ2-3
CASSSSRFQATDTQYF
TGCGCCAGCAGCTCCTCCAGGTTCCAAGCCACAGATACGCAGTATTTT
>.|TRBV7-8|.|TRBJ2-7
CASSLGAPSSYEQYF
TGTGCCAGCAGCTTAGGGGCCCCGAGCTCCTACGAGCAGTACTTC
>few|TRBV27|TRBD1|TRBJ2-1
CASSLYPGQGNSEQFF
TGTGCCAGCAGTTTATATCCAGGACAGGGTAATAGTGAGCAGTTCTTC
>.|TRBV7-2|.|TRBJ1-2
CASSLPPRTDGYTF
TGTGCCAGCAGCTTACCCCCCCGGACAGATGGCTACACCTTC
>.|TRBV6-5|.|TRBJ2-3
CASSYGSYRTDTQYF
TGTGCCAGCAGTTACGGCAGTTATCGTACAGATACGCAGTATTTT
>.|TRBV6-5|.|TRBJ2-3
CASRGSTDTQYF
TGTGCCAGCCGGGGGAGCACAGATACGCAGTATTTT
>.|TRBV9|.|TRBJ2-2
CASSVGGGNTGELFF
TGTGCCAGCAGCGTGGGAGGGGGAAACACCGGGGAGCTGTTTTTT
>.|TRBV7-3|.|TRBJ1-3
CASSLNGGFGNTIYF
TGTGCCAGCAGCCTAAACGGGGGCTTTGGAAACACCATATATTTT
>.|TRBV7-2|.|TRBJ1-2
CASSLGRGYYGYTF
TGTGCCAGCAGCTTAGGTCGGGGGTACTATGGCTACACCTTC
>.|TRBV2|.|TRBJ2-7
CASSERDGSYEQYF
TGTGCCAGCAGTGAAAGGGACGGATCCTACGAGCAGTACTTC
>.|TRBV6-2/TRBV6-3|.|TRBJ2-1
CASSYSVAPGYNEQFF
TGTGCCAGCAGTTACTCGGTTGCCCCGGGCTACAATGAGCAGTTCTTC
>.|TRBV7-2|.|TRBJ2-5
CASSLAIGRNQETQYF
TGTGCCAGCAGCTTAGCGATAGGACGGAACCAAGAGACCCAGTACTTC
>.|TRBV21-1|.|TRBJ2-7
CASSKPATGRYYEQYF
TGTGCCAGCAGCAAACCGGCGACTGGGAGGTATTACGAGCAGTACTTC
>.|TRBV18|TRBD1|TRBJ2-7
CASSPRTGVSGEQYF
TGTGCCAGCTCACCAAGGACAGGGGTATCGGGCGAGCAGTACTTC
>.|TRBV5-5|.|TRBJ1-2
CASSLAPGSNYGYTF
TGTGCCAGCAGCTTGGCTCCAGGGTCCAACTATGGCTACACCTTC
>once|TRBV7-9|.|TRBJ2-2
CASSLSQNTGELFF
TGTGCCAGCAGCTTAAGTCAAAACACCGGGGAGCTGTTTTTT
>.|TRBV3-1/TRBV3-2|TRBD2|TRBJ2-7
CASSQDSGLEAYEQYF
TGTGCCAGCAGCCAAGATTCGGGACTAGAGGCCTACGAGCAGTACTTC